This T cell receptor (beta chain) was sequenced during a study of monozygotic twins with cystic fibrosis (dated by TCRdb to about 2021). Broadly, across the study: Barcoded libraries were prepared from about 3 micrograms of fragmented DNA with roughly 16 PCR cycles. The cohort included ten female and six male twin pairs, mostly children and adolescents, aged 2.0 to 36.4 years with a median of around 8.6 years. Data for three of the twin pairs had previously been reported in another context. Twins were ranked among around 990 cohort participants for weight-for-height and FEVPerc (FEV1 disease centile) on the day of blood sampling. TCR beta repertoires were compared within and between 16 monozygotic twin pairs with cystic fibrosis so that genetic influence on V and J gene usage could be assessed.

This clone was recorded a few times. The antigen this receptor binds is unknown. No base qualities exist here, and no much larger clone lies one base off it. The twin pairs came from the European Cystic Fibrosis Twin and Sibling Study Cohort, which recruited patients from over a hundred CF clinics across 14 European countries. Zygosity and CFTR genotype were confirmed in-house, and zygosity was tested by multiplex PCR of nine short tandem repeat loci. Peripheral blood was sampled from each twin, and clinical parameters were recorded on the day of blood sampling. Phenol/chloroform extraction was used to isolate genomic DNA from peripheral blood cells, and the DNA was then kept in TE buffer at 4 degrees C. CDR1 is given as LNHDA and CDR2 as SQIVND, both from the germline V gene (reference sequence). The CDR3 starts with the cysteine, ends with the phenylalanine, and has 13 residues. Only the CDR3 part of the read is kept: 39 bases, read in frame from the first base. V gives up 6 bases and J gives up 9 bases, and the segment between their germline ends measures 15 bases.

TCR beta CDR3 regions were amplified by multiplex PCR with the immunoSEQ immune profiling system according to the manufacturer's instructions. An Illumina NextSeq system was used to carry out the sequencing. Per the original workflow: Sequence data were processed on the immunoSEQ Analyzer platform, and clonality was computed as the square root of Simpson's index of productive rearrangements. Similarity in V and J usage was quantified by Jensen-Shannon distance, and CDR3 generation probabilities were calculated with OLGA. Shared CDR3 sequences were searched against the immuneACCESS database (August 2020) and VDJdb (December 2020). Imported from immuneACCESS, the table was reduced by TCRdb to in-frame sequences with V and J called. These copies leave out some clones; in studies compared against another copy, an unresolved V gene accounts for under half, and the cause of the remainder is not known. V and J calls plus clone size are reproduced from that table; the DNA served to infer D and trimming. The sample records 25,000 or so clones, roughly nine tenths of which are singletons. Together, the top ten hold approximately 0.5% of the sample.

Study-wide findings and limitations: V gene usage was most similar to the co-twin in 13 of 16 pairs, and J usage was most similar to the co-twin in 8 of 16 pairs, which suggests genetic constraints. No association turned up between shared CDR3 numbers and age, concordance or disease severity, and the cohort was small. Simpson clonality was found to be generally low (median approximately 0.01), suggesting a naive-dominated repertoire, although higher clonality was observed in the most severely affected patients. Monozygotic CF twin pairs shared significantly more nucleotide-identical clonotypes within each pair than unrelated CF individuals shared with one another (P = 0.000026, Mann-Whitney).

Recombination linked TRBV19 to TRBJ1-5; TRBD1 is possibly the D segment (5 matching bases). This clonotype was sampled from a girl aged 2 to 10 with cystic fibrosis. The specimen was blood. The sequenced DNA is TGTGCCAGTAGCTCGGGACCCCAGTCGCCCCAGCATTTT. This codes for CASSSGPQSPQHF.